These 14 T cell receptor beta chains were all obtained from the same sample, sequenced in a study of cytomegalovirus exposure and HLA in healthy donors. Both 60 Vbeta primers and 13 Jbeta primers went into the PCR. Measured with immunoSEQ multiplex PCR; TCRdb has only the in-frame clones, and not every one. The sample carries about 78,000 clones, less than 75% recorded once. Material for sequencing was PBMCs. The source is a man aged 25 to 45 in good health and CMV-seropositive.

The chain uses TRBV29-1 and TRBJ2-7; D may be TRBD2 (5 bases). V shed 7 bases and J shed 2 bases, with 12 bases lying between them. Germline V gives CDR1 SQVTM, CDR2 ANQGSEA. This CDR3 has 12 residues. The CDR3 DNA reads TGCAGCGCCGGGATGGCGGCCTACGAGCAGTACTTC. Its translation: CSAGMAAYEQYF.

The chain carries TRBV2 and TRBJ2-3; D remains unclear. Germline V gene data show CDR1 as SNHLY and CDR2 as FYNNEI. The V gene lost 4 bases and the J gene lost 2 bases, with 4 bases spanning the gap. CDR3 length: 12 residues. CDR3 residues: CASSAFTDTQYF. CDR3 DNA: TGTGCCAGCAGTGCGTTCACAGATACGCAGTATTTT.

The genes are TRBV7-9 and TRBJ2-1; D is possibly TRBD1 (5 bases). Trimming took off 10 bases at V and 3 bases at J, with 7 bases between the two ends. CDR1 and CDR2 (germline): SEHNR, FQNEAQ (reference sequence). The CDR3 covers 11 residues. CDR3 nucleotide sequence: TGTGCCACTGGACACTACAATGAGCAGTTCTTC. Its protein product is CATGHYNEQFF.

The sample holds a few counts of this clone. CDR3 amino acids: CASSPGRFDNEQFF. In DNA form, the CDR3 reads TGTGCCAGCAGTCCCGGGAGGTTTGACAATGAGCAGTTCTTC. The gene calls are TRBV14 and TRBJ2-1, with 7 nucleotides matching TRBD2. CDR1 SGHDN and CDR2 FVKESK come from the germline V gene. The CDR3 is 14 amino acids. V trimming: 6 bases; J trimming: 5 bases; junction bases outside the gene matches: 7. The whole variable domain, filled in from reference TRBV14 and TRBJ2-1, reads EAGVTQFPSHSVIEKGQTVTLRCDPISGHDNLYWYRRVMGKEIKFLLHFVKESKQDESGMPNNRFLAERTGGTYSTLKVQPAELEDSGVYFCASSPGRFDNEQFFGPGTRLTVL.

V usage is TRBV7-9 and J usage is TRBJ2-7; 15 bases align to TRBD2. J gave up 3 bases and V 10 bases, and 10 bases lay outside the gene matches. From germline, CDR1 is SEHNR and CDR2 FQNEAQ (reference sequence). The CDR3 sequence is 16 residues long. The CDR3 nucleotides read TGTGCCACCCAAAAGCCGGGACTAGCGGGAGGCTACGAGCAGTACTTC. This sequence encodes CATQKPGLAGGYEQYF.

This clone has just a few counts. This chain connects TRBV25-1 to TRBJ2-7; D gene uncertain. In germline, CDR1 is MGHDK, CDR2 SYGVNS. This CDR3 is 16 amino acids long. V gave up 3 bases and J gave up 2 bases, with 17 bases separating them. DNA for the CDR3: TGTGCCAGCAGTGACCCTGGCGGCCAGACCCCCTACGAGCAGTACTTC. Translated, it gives CASSDPGGQTPYEQYF.

By proportion, this clone is large. The chain combines TRBV7-9 with TRBJ1-6; perhaps TRBD1 as D (6 bases). In germline, CDR1 is SEHNR, CDR2 FQNEAQ (reference sequence). Deletions cut 3 bases from V and 9 bases from J, with 21 bases between. The CDR3 sequence is 17 residues long. This CDR3 reads CASSFHEFQGSSSPLHF. Written as DNA, the CDR3 is TGTGCCAGCAGCTTCCACGAATTCCAGGGGAGTAGTTCACCCCTCCACTTT.

The chain couples TRBV28 to TRBJ1-5; D perhaps matches TRBD1 (6 bases). The CDR3 contains 16 residues. CDR1 and CDR2 from the germline V gene are MDHEN and SYDVKM. Trimming left V 2 bases short and J 7 bases short, with 18 bases between. The CDR3 reads CASSLKLTGQGQPQHF. The CDR3 DNA sequence: TGTGCCAGCAGTTTAAAGTTGACAGGCCAAGGGCAGCCCCAGCATTTT.

The chain links TRBV5-6 to TRBJ1-4, with D perhaps matching TRBD1 (5 bases). The CDR3 runs to 18 residues. With 2 bases removed from V and 0 bases from J, the gap between germline ends came to 17 bases. Germline values: CDR1 SGHDT, CDR2 YYEEEE. The CDR3 here is CASSFYPDTRSTNEKLFF. CDR3 in DNA: TGTGCCAGCAGCTTTTATCCGGACACCAGATCAACTAATGAAAAACTGTTTTTT.

The chain is built from TRBV7-9 and TRBJ2-1; perhaps TRBD1 as D (7 bases). This CDR3 contains 14 residues. V lost 6 bases and J lost 8, with 17 bases in between. Germline CDR1 SEHNR, CDR2 FQNEAQ (reference sequence). This chain's CDR3 is CASRFQGEEDEQFF. In DNA, the CDR3 is TGTGCCAGCAGGTTTCAGGGGGAGGAGGATGAGCAGTTCTTC.

The V call is TRBV5-1, the J call TRBJ2-7; 9 nucleotides match TRBD1. The CDR3 extends over 15 amino acids. J lost 5 bases, V lost 0 bases, and 6 bases had no gene match. Germline V gives CDR1 SGHRS, CDR2 YFSETQ. CDR3 DNA: TGCGCCAGCAGCTTGGGAGGGACAGGGAAGGACGAGCAGTACTTC. It translates to CASSLGGTGKDEQYF.

The chain carries TRBV5-1 and TRBJ2-6; a weak D match, TRBD1 (6 bases). V lost 6 bases and J 1 base, leaving 8 bases between the germline ends. Looked up from germline, CDR1 is SGHRS and CDR2 is YFSETQ. CDR3 length: 14 amino acids. The CDR3: CASIGGSGANVLTF. CDR3 in DNA: TGCGCCAGCATAGGGGGTTCTGGGGCCAACGTCCTGACTTTC.

In regard to this clone: The sample contains more than one DNA sequence encoding this CDR3. This chain uses TRBV18 with TRBJ2-7; the match to TRBD1 covers 9 bases. Trimming removed 0 bases from V and 2 bases from J; junction bases left unmatched: 5. Germline-derived CDR1 and CDR2 are KGHSH and LQKENI. The CDR3 loop spans 16 amino acids. Written as DNA, the CDR3 is TGTGCCAGCTCACCACCCGGGACAGGGAGCCCCTACGAGCAGTACTTC. The encoded protein is CASSPPGTGSPYEQYF.

This rearrangement joins TRBV19 to TRBJ1-6; D gene ambiguous. The CDR3 spans 17 residues. Trimming removed 5 bases from V and 6 bases from J, with 20 bases in between. Germline CDR1 reads LNHDA; CDR2 reads SQIVND (reference sequence). The CDR3 region is CASSSVGVSMGNSPLHF. CDR3 in DNA: TGTGCCAGTAGTTCCGTCGGGGTCAGTATGGGTAATTCACCCCTCCACTTT. Together with reference TRBV19 and TRBJ1-6, the CDR3 gives the full variable domain: DGGITQSPKYLFRKEGQNVTLSCEQNLNHDAMYWYRQDPGQGLRLIYYSQIVNDFQKGDIAEGYSVSREKKESFPLTVTSAQKNPTAFYLCASSSVGVSMGNSPLHFGNGTRLTVT.